This T cell receptor beta chain was captured in a study of T cells in Graves' hyperthyroidism and ophthalmopathy. A note on this clonotype: Antigen: not known.

The CDR3 loop spans 13 amino acids. Germline values: CDR1 GTSNPN, CDR2 SVGIG (reference sequence). What was amplified from RNA transcripts were TCR beta CDR3 regions. TCR CDR3 regions were first amplified by RT-PCR with HTBI primers. TCRdb fed the multiplex PCR reads into MiXCR, producing one record per CDR3 protein. The sample contains 370,000 or so distinct CDR3 sequences, about 13% of which appear only once. The study, taken as a whole, reports: Blood shared most expanded thyroid clonotypes above 0.001.

V gene TRBV30 combines with J gene TRBJ1-6; D is uncertain. The receptor was derived from a man aged 25 to 40 with Graves' hyperthyroidism that later progressed to Graves' ophthalmopathy. Sequencing input: blood. Written as DNA, the CDR3 is TGTGCTTTGGAGGCCCAGGCGGGTTCACCCCTCCACTTT. This codes for CALEAQAGSPLHF.